What follows are 14 T cell receptor beta chains derived from one specimen sequenced in a study of blood T cell repertoires in COVID-19. TCRdb keeps only in-frame clones here, not all; method: immunoSEQ multiplex PCR. The top ten hold more than 5% of the sample, which has roughly 11,000 clones, 71% seen once. The sequenced sample consisted of peripheral blood. These receptors originate from a man aged 55 to 70 with COVID-19, enrolled during active disease.

The gene calls are TRBV11-3 and TRBJ1-2; 9 nucleotides align to TRBD1. Germline loops: CDR1 SGHNT, CDR2 YENEEA. V trimming: 2 bases; J trimming: 4 bases; junction bases outside the gene matches: 2. CDR3 length equals 14 residues. CDR3 coding DNA: TGTGCCAGCAGCTTAACGGGACAGGGCTATGGCTACACCTTC. It encodes CASSLTGQGYGYTF.

V gene TRBV21-1 combines with J gene TRBJ2-1; TRBD2 reflects the table's D call only, with no check against the DNA. TRBV21-1 is a known pseudogene. This CDR3 region has 15 residues. For the CDR3, the DNA is TGTGCCAGCAGCAAAGTGGGACTATCCTATTATGAGCAGTTCTTC. Translated, it gives CASSKVGLSYYEQFF.

The chain recombines TRBV4-1 with TRBJ2-1; 12 bases map to TRBD2. Germline assignment: CDR1 MGHRA and CDR2 YSYEKL. The V gene end was trimmed by 0 bases and the J gene end by 9 bases; junction bases not matched to a gene: 6. CDR3 length: 16 residues. DNA of the CDR3: TGCGCCAGCAGCCAAGATAGACTAGCGGGAGTGATTGAGCAGTTCTTC. This sequence encodes CASSQDRLAGVIEQFF.

The chain uses TRBV3-1 (or the pseudogene TRBV3-2) and TRBJ1-6, with 10 nucleotides matching TRBD1. Germline values: CDR1 LGHDT, CDR2 YNNKEL (reference sequence). V was clipped by 0 bases and J by 0 bases; unmatched bases: 11. This CDR3 has 21 amino acids. The CDR3 sequence: CASSQDSTTGGLSSYNSPLHF. The DNA of the CDR3 is TGTGCCAGCAGCCAAGATTCGACGACAGGGGGCCTAAGCTCCTATAATTCACCCCTCCACTTT.

The rearrangement uses TRBV2 and TRBJ1-1, with unresolved D. In germline, CDR1 is SNHLY, CDR2 FYNNEI. The CDR3 length is 11 residues. Between the trimmed V and J ends, which lost 8 bases and 5 bases, there was a span of 9 bases. The CDR3 DNA sequence: TGTGCCAGCCTAAGGCGGACTGAAGCTTTCTTT. Translation: CASLRRTEAFF.

CDR3: CASSLPEQGAGGYTF. Written as DNA, the CDR3 is TGTGCCAGCAGCCTCCCCGAACAGGGGGCGGGGGGCTACACCTTC. The gene calls are TRBV11-2 and TRBJ1-2; 9 bases map to TRBD1. Germline V gives CDR1 SGHAT, CDR2 FQNNGV. Trimming cost V 5 bases and J 8 bases; bases outside gene matches: 12. The CDR3 consists of 15 residues.

This clone was seen a few times. The J gene is TRBJ2-3, the V gene TRBV2, with a possible D match to TRBD1 (6 bases). CDR1 is SNHLY, CDR2 FYNNEI, per germline. CDR3 length: 13 residues. V was trimmed by 7 bases and J by 0 bases, leaving 8 bases between them. CDR3 sequence (DNA): TGTGCCAGCAAGGGGACAAGCACAGATACGCAGTATTTT. This codes for CASKGTSTDTQYF.

The V and J genes are TRBV5-8 and TRBJ2-1; the match to TRBD2 covers 9 bases. The J segment lost 4 bases and the V segment lost 4 bases, leaving 3 bases of the junction unmatched. CDR3 length equals 14 residues. CDR1 is SGHTS, CDR2 YDEGEE, per germline. As DNA, the CDR3 is TGTGCCAGCAGCCTAGCGGGACCGTACAATGAGCAGTTCTTC. Translated, it gives CASSLAGPYNEQFF.

V usage is TRBV15 and J usage is TRBJ2-5; D may be TRBD1 (6 bases). Germline CDR1 and CDR2: LNHNV and YYDKDF (reference sequence). Trimming removed 0 bases from V and 5 bases from J, with 10 bases in between. The CDR3 has 14 amino acids. In DNA form, the CDR3 reads TGTGCCACCAGCAGAGATGGGGGCCGGGAGACCCAGTACTTC. This gives the protein CATSRDGGRETQYF.

The genes are TRBV4-2 and TRBJ2-1, with TRBD1 identical over 9 bases. CDR3 length: 15 residues. V lost 4 bases and J lost 5; bases outside the gene matches: 6. Germline V gives CDR1 LGHNA, CDR2 YNFKEQ. CDR3 protein: CASSLVGQGNNEQFF. In nucleotides, the CDR3 is TGTGCCAGCAGCCTCGTGGGACAGGGCAACAATGAGCAGTTCTTC.

CDR3 loop: CASSRQTGEAYEQYF. The CDR3, as DNA: TGTGCCAGCAGCCGACAGACAGGGGAGGCCTACGAGCAGTACTTC. The V and J genes are TRBV3-1 (or the pseudogene TRBV3-2) and TRBJ2-7; 8 bases are shared with TRBD1. This CDR3 contains 15 residues. Unmatched junction bases numbered 7, after V lost 4 bases and J lost 2 bases. Germline V gives CDR1 LGHDT, CDR2 YNNKEL (reference sequence).

There are a few counts of this clone. The genes are TRBV4-1 and TRBJ2-2, with 8 bases that match TRBD2. Unmatched junction bases numbered 11, after V lost 5 bases and J lost 0 bases. The CDR3 is 18 residues long. Germline values: CDR1 MGHRA, CDR2 YSYEKL. The CDR3 loop reads CASSFASGGKTNTGELFF. The CDR3 nucleotides read TGCGCCAGCAGCTTCGCATCGGGGGGGAAAACGAACACCGGGGAGCTGTTTTTT.

The V call is TRBV7-2, the J call TRBJ1-6; D is unresolved. This CDR3 comprises 11 residues. The V end was cut by 0 bases, the J end by 14 bases, with 5 bases between. The germline CDR1 and CDR2 sequences are SGHTA and FQGNSA. In DNA form, the CDR3 reads TGTGCCAGCAGCTTAGCCAGGTCCCTCCACTTT. Protein sequence: CASSLARSLHF.

The chain employs TRBV5-4 and TRBJ1-3, with TRBD1 matching over 9 bases. CDR3 length equals 15 residues. Germline assignment: CDR1 SGHNT and CDR2 YYREEE (reference sequence). J gave up 5 bases and V 3 bases, and 6 bases lay outside the gene matches. The CDR3 region is CASSSPGQGRNTIYF. The CDR3 DNA reads TGTGCCAGCAGCTCGCCGGGACAGGGTAGAAACACCATATATTTT.